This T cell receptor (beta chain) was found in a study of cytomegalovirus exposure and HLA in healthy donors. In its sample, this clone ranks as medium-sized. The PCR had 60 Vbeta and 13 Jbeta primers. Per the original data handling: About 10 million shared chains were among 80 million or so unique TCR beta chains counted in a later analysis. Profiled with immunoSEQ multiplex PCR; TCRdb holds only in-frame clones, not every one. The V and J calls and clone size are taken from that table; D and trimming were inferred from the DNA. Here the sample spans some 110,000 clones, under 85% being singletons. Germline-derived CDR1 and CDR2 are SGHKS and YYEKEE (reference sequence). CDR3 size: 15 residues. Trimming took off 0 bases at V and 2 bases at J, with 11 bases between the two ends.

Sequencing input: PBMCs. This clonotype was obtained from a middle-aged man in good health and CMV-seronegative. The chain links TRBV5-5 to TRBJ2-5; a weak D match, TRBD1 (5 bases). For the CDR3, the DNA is TGTGCCAGCAGCTTGGTCATAACAGGTCAAGAGACCCAGTACTTC. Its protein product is CASSLVITGQETQYF.